The clone carrying this TCR beta chain was found many times. TCR beta CDR3 sequences were amplified from RNA transcripts. The study used the HTBI primer set for a first-round RT-PCR of the TCR CDR3. TCRdb re-derived calls from the multiplex PCR reads in MiXCR, one entry per CDR3 protein. The table has approximately 360,000 distinct CDR3 sequences, 20% to 25% seen once. This record belongs to a study of T cells in Graves' hyperthyroidism and ophthalmopathy. Trimming cost V 4 bases and J 7 bases; bases outside gene matches: 10. The CDR3 covers 15 residues. The material sequenced was blood. The V gene is TRBV12-3 or TRBV12-4, the J gene TRBJ2-1, with 7 bases lining up with TRBD2. The sequence was obtained from a man between 50 and 59 years old with Graves' hyperthyroidism. The CDR3 reads CASSSAGNLGNEQFF. In nucleotides, the CDR3 is TGTGCCAGCAGTTCAGCGGGAAACCTGGGGAATGAGCAGTTCTTC.